Shown below are 27 T cell receptor beta chains from a single sample sequenced in a study of blood T cell repertoires in COVID-19. The assay was immunoSEQ multiplex PCR, and TCRdb's table has in-frame clones only and misses some. Among about 200,000 clones listed, 80% to 95% were seen once. The material sequenced was peripheral blood. These receptors were taken from a man aged 55 to 70 with COVID-19, enrolled during active disease.

The CDR3 sequence: CASSLGAGGTDTQYF. As DNA, the CDR3 is TGTGCCAGCAGCTTGGGAGCGGGAGGCACAGATACGCAGTATTTT. The chain is built from TRBV7-6 and TRBJ2-3, with 8 bases fitting TRBD2. The CDR3 spans 15 residues. Germline-derived CDR1 and CDR2 are SGHVS and FNYEAQ. Trimming cost V 3 bases and J 1 base; bases outside gene matches: 3.

The chain has TRBV24-1 and TRBJ1-5; 7 bases line up with TRBD1. V was pared by 7 bases and J by 0 bases, with 8 bases of the junction left unmatched. CDR3 size: 16 residues. The germline V gene encodes CDR1 KGHDR and CDR2 SFDVKD. In nucleotides, the CDR3 is TGTGCCACCAGCCCGAAGGGGGCAGGTAGCAATCAGCCCCAGCATTTT. Translated, it gives CATSPKGAGSNQPQHF.

V gene TRBV6-2 or TRBV6-3 combines with J gene TRBJ2-7, with 7 bases aligning to TRBD1. CDR3 length equals 14 residues. V lost 4 bases and J lost 2; bases outside the gene matches: 5. Germline CDR1 is MNHEY and CDR2 is SVGEGT. The CDR3 DNA is TGTGCCAGCAGTTCTACAAGGGGGCCCTACGAGCAGTACTTC. It translates to CASSSTRGPYEQYF.

This chain connects TRBV2 to TRBJ2-7; 10 bases line up with TRBD2. The germline CDR1 and CDR2 sequences are SNHLY and FYNNEI. V was pared by 1 base and J by 1 base, with 4 bases of the junction left unmatched. This CDR3 comprises 16 residues. CDR3 amino acids: CASSEGLAGGSYEQYF. CDR3 in DNA: TGTGCCAGCAGTGAAGGACTAGCGGGCGGATCCTACGAGCAGTACTTC.

V usage is TRBV6-6 and J usage is TRBJ2-1; TRBD2 aligns across 7 bases. V gave up 6 bases and J gave up 2 bases; unmatched junction bases: 7. The CDR3 has 15 amino acids. Germline V gives CDR1 MNHNY, CDR2 SVGAGI (reference sequence). CDR3 in DNA: TGTGCCAGCAGACAATTGGCGGGGGCCTACAATGAGCAGTTCTTC. Its translation: CASRQLAGAYNEQFF.

This chain's CDR3 is CASSKGSGGYTF. Written as DNA, the CDR3 is TGTGCCAGCAGCAAGGGGTCGGGTGGCTACACCTTC. The chain carries TRBV12-3 or TRBV12-4 and TRBJ1-2; D may be TRBD1 (5 bases). The length of the CDR3 is 12 residues. Deletions cut 6 bases from V and 7 bases from J, with 12 bases between.

This chain uses TRBV3-1 (or the pseudogene TRBV3-2) with TRBJ1-1; the D gene is possibly TRBD1 (5 bases). Germline V gene sequence: CDR1 LGHDT, CDR2 YNNKEL (reference sequence). V lost 0 bases and J lost 7, with 12 bases in between. The CDR3 contains 14 residues. CDR3 DNA sequence: TGTGCCAGCAGCCAAGAGTTCGGACAAATTGAAGCTTTCTTT. Protein sequence: CASSQEFGQIEAFF.

The rearrangement joins TRBV18 to TRBJ2-7; 10 bases match TRBD2. The germline CDR1 and CDR2 sequences are KGHSH and LQKENI. The CDR3 covers 19 residues. V shed 1 base, J shed 9 bases, and the junction held 21 bases outside the gene matches. CDR3 sequence (DNA): TGTGCCAGCTCACCACAGGAGAGGGGACTAGCGTTAATCATCAAGTTGCAGTACTTC. Protein product: CASSPQERGLALIIKLQYF.

This clone was picked up one time. The V call is TRBV3-1 (or the pseudogene TRBV3-2), the J call TRBJ2-7; 10 positions agree with TRBD1. V shed 4 bases, J shed 2 bases, and the junction held 2 bases outside the gene matches. Germline V gene lookup returns CDR1 LGHDT and CDR2 YNNKEL (reference sequence). The CDR3 length is 14 residues. CDR3 sequence: CASSPTGGPYEQYF. For the CDR3, the DNA is TGTGCCAGCAGCCCGACAGGGGGCCCCTACGAGCAGTACTTC.

The rearrangement links TRBV21-1 to TRBJ2-7; TRBD1, as called in the table, went unchecked against the DNA. TRBV21-1 is labeled a pseudogene. CDR3 length: 11 residues. The CDR3: CGTGNLYEQYF. The CDR3 DNA follows: TGTGGGACAGGGAATTTGTACGAGCAGTACTTC.

This chain uses TRBV12-3 or TRBV12-4 with TRBJ2-7; D gene uncertain. CDR3 length equals 12 residues. The V gene lost 5 bases and the J gene lost 4 bases, with 9 bases spanning the gap. The chain's CDR3 is CASSPSLYEQYF. The CDR3 DNA reads as TGTGCCAGCAGTCCCTCCCTGTACGAGCAGTACTTC.

The V and J genes are TRBV29-1 and TRBJ2-5, with TRBD1 identical over 7 bases. CDR3 size: 12 residues. Unmatched junction bases numbered 3, after V lost 6 bases and J lost 2 bases. CDR1 is SQVTM and CDR2 is ANQGSEA in the germline V gene. The CDR3 here is CSVEQGQETQYF. CDR3 nucleotide sequence: TGCAGCGTAGAACAGGGGCAAGAGACCCAGTACTTC.

This clone came up a few times. The chain links TRBV15 to TRBJ2-7; tentative D call: TRBD1 (6 bases). The ends were cut back, 8 bases at V and 2 bases at J, with 16 bases in the middle. Germline lookup yields CDR1 LNHNV and CDR2 YYDKDF (reference sequence). The CDR3 runs 14 residues. CDR3 residues: CATGRGGMTYEQYF. The CDR3 bases are TGTGCCACCGGGCGAGGGGGAATGACCTACGAGCAGTACTTC.

The rearrangement joins TRBV12-3 or TRBV12-4 to TRBJ1-2; D gene uncertain. Trimming shortened V by 6 bases and J by 8 bases, and 16 bases separated the two germline ends. This CDR3 is 13 amino acids long. The CDR3 protein is CASSPALRGGYTF. The CDR3 DNA sequence: TGTGCCAGCAGCCCTGCCCTTCGCGGGGGCTACACCTTC.

CDR3 bases: TGTGCCAGCACAGGGGGCCCCCGCAATGAGCAGTTCTTC. Its protein is CASTGGPRNEQFF. The V gene is TRBV2, the J gene TRBJ2-1, with 8 positions matching TRBD1. The length of the CDR3 is 13 residues. The germline CDR1 and CDR2 sequences are SNHLY and FYNNEI. The V gene end was trimmed by 7 bases and the J gene end by 6 bases; junction bases not matched to a gene: 5.

J is TRBJ2-6 and V is TRBV28; TRBD2 matches at 8 bases. The CDR3 consists of 18 residues. The germline V gene has CDR1 MDHEN and CDR2 SYDVKM. V gave up 5 bases and J gave up 0 bases; unmatched junction bases: 9. In DNA form, the CDR3 reads TGTGCCAGCAGTGTTTTAGCGGGAACACACTCTGGGGCCAACGTCCTGACTTTC. It encodes CASSVLAGTHSGANVLTF.

This clone was seen just once. The same CDR3 arises from other DNA sequences in this sample as well. The chain uses TRBV5-1 and TRBJ1-2; 8 bases are shared with TRBD1. The germline V gene has CDR1 SGHRS and CDR2 YFSETQ. J gave up 4 bases and V 3 bases, and 5 bases lay outside the gene matches. The CDR3 spans 14 residues. Here the CDR3 DNA reads TGCGCCAGCAGCTCCGGACAGGGTTCCTATGGCTACACCTTC. The encoded protein is CASSSGQGSYGYTF.

This clone was seen a single time. J is TRBJ2-5 and V is TRBV30; TRBD2 matches at 7 bases. CDR3 size: 13 residues. V dropped 7 bases and J dropped 2; count of bases not matched to a gene: 7. Per germline, CDR1 GTSNPN and CDR2 SVGIG (reference sequence). The CDR3 coding sequence is TGTGCCTACCACGGGGAGGGACAAGAGACCCAGTACTTC. Translated: CAYHGEGQETQYF.

The chain couples TRBV12-5 to TRBJ2-7; D may be TRBD2 (5 bases). V was pared by 4 bases and J by 6 bases, with 13 bases between. There are 13 residues in the CDR3. Germline CDR1 is LGHNT and CDR2 is FRNRAP. The CDR3 bases are TGTGCTAGTGGTTCCCTTGGGGAGTCCGAGCAGTACTTC. Translated, it gives CASGSLGESEQYF.

V is TRBV9 and J is TRBJ2-1; no firm D call. This CDR3 spans 14 amino acids. Germline V gives CDR1 SGDLS, CDR2 YYNGEE. The V and J ends lost 0 bases and 9 bases respectively, with 13 bases between them. In nucleotides, the CDR3 is TGTGCCAGCAGCGTAGGCACTACGTCTGGTGAGCAGTTCTTC. Protein: CASSVGTTSGEQFF.

The chain carries TRBV6-1 and TRBJ1-3; D gene uncertain. Trimming stripped 2 bases from V and 0 bases from J, with 11 bases between. This CDR3 has 16 residues. Per germline, CDR1 MNHNS and CDR2 SASEGT. The CDR3 region has the DNA TGTGCCAGCAGTGAATTGGCAACCCTCTCTGGAAACACCATATATTTT. It translates to CASSELATLSGNTIYF.

V usage is TRBV18 and J usage is TRBJ2-7, with 9 bases aligning to TRBD2. The CDR3 runs 15 residues. Looked up from germline, CDR1 is KGHSH and CDR2 is LQKENI. J gave up 4 bases and V 2 bases, and 6 bases lay outside the gene matches. The CDR3 DNA is TGTGCCAGCTCACCAAGTAGCGGGGGAAAATACGAGCAGTACTTC. Its protein is CASSPSSGGKYEQYF.

The chain carries TRBV3-1 (or the pseudogene TRBV3-2) and TRBJ2-7; D is undetermined. The germline gives CDR1 LGHDT, CDR2 YNNKEL (reference sequence). V gave up 7 bases and J gave up 2 bases, with 18 bases separating them. The CDR3 contains 15 residues. DNA for the CDR3: TGTGCCAGCAAGCTGTCTGGTGGGCCAACCTACGAGCAGTACTTC. This gives the protein CASKLSGGPTYEQYF.

J is TRBJ1-1 and V is TRBV28; the D gene is possibly TRBD1 (5 bases). The germline V and J ends were trimmed by 10 bases and 3 bases, with 18 bases remaining between them. The CDR3 extends over 14 amino acids. CDR1 is MDHEN and CDR2 is SYDVKM in the germline V gene. The CDR3 sequence is CATPGGNSHTEAFF. In DNA, the CDR3 is TGTGCCACCCCGGGGGGGAACAGCCACACTGAAGCTTTCTTT.

This chain uses TRBV10-3 with TRBJ2-7; no clear D gene. Looked up from germline, CDR1 is ENHRY and CDR2 is SYGVKD. This CDR3 is built from 15 residues. Between the trimmed V and J ends, which lost 2 bases and 6 bases, there was a span of 17 bases. The CDR3 loop is CAISELKHSKGEQYF. CDR3 DNA sequence: TGTGCCATCAGTGAGCTTAAGCACAGTAAAGGCGAGCAGTACTTC.

The chain combines TRBV19 with TRBJ1-3; D gene unclear. The germline V gene encodes CDR1 LNHDA and CDR2 SQIVND (reference sequence). V lost 3 bases and J 4 bases, leaving 13 bases between the germline ends. The CDR3 has 15 residues. CDR3 DNA sequence: TGTGCCAGTAGTATCCGGGATCCCGCCGGAAACACCATATATTTT. Translated: CASSIRDPAGNTIYF.

The rearrangement uses TRBV18 and TRBJ2-3; D might be TRBD2 (5 bases). Germline CDR1 is KGHSH and CDR2 is LQKENI. This CDR3 spans 18 amino acids. V dropped 3 bases and J dropped 2 bases, with 21 bases sitting between them. The CDR3 protein is CASSPFSRKRSNTDTQYF. The CDR3 nucleotides are TGTGCCAGCTCACCCTTTAGTCGGAAGCGGAGTAACACAGATACGCAGTATTTT.